A single sample gave rise to the 27 T cell receptor beta chains below, sequenced in a study of monozygotic twins with inflammatory bowel disease. TCRdb reprocessed the 5' RACE reads, keeping one entry per CDR3 protein, no DNA. The table lists more than 350,000 distinct CDR3 sequences. Sample: blood. The receptors come from a human donor with ulcerative colitis or Crohn's disease, or a healthy co-twin of an affected twin (not recorded which).

V is TRBV7-2 and J is TRBJ2-1. CDR1 and CDR2 from the germline V gene are SGHTA and FQGNSA. This CDR3 spans 15 amino acids. CDR3 protein: CASSLRRLQAHEQFF.

The V gene is TRBV3-1, the J gene TRBJ1-3. In germline, CDR1 is LGHDT, CDR2 YNNKEL (reference sequence). The CDR3 sequence is 13 residues long. The CDR3 region is CASSQVERNTIYF.

The chain is built from TRBV7-3 and TRBJ2-1; checking the TCRdb D call of TRBD2 is not possible without DNA. This CDR3 is 13 amino acids long. Looked up from germline, CDR1 is SGHTA and CDR2 is FQGTGA. This chain's CDR3 is CASSLRTSPEQFF.

This chain links TRBV5-1 with TRBJ2-3; TCRdb reports TRBD1, a call that lacks DNA to check it against. CDR1 SGHRS and CDR2 YFSETQ come from the germline V gene. This CDR3 has 16 amino acids. CDR3 sequence: CASSLERVPSTDTQYF.

CDR3 residues: CATSDYPGLAGPGELFF. The rearrangement links TRBV24-1 to TRBJ2-2; TCRdb picks TRBD2, but there is no DNA to check that call. Germline V CDR1 and CDR2: KGHDR, SFDVKD. The length of the CDR3 is 17 residues.

The rearrangement uses TRBV10-3 and TRBJ2-3; the D call from TCRdb, TRBD1, cannot be confirmed without DNA. This CDR3 contains 13 residues. Germline V CDR1 and CDR2: ENHRY, SYGVKD. The CDR3 region is CATMDRETDTQYF.

This sequence joins TRBV7-2 and TRBJ2-5; the TCRdb D gene call, TRBD2, has no DNA to confirm it. The CDR3 has 14 residues. Germline values: CDR1 SGHTA, CDR2 FQGNSA. The CDR3 loop reads CASGLEQSKETQYF.

This chain joins TRBV5-1 and TRBJ2-1; TCRdb reports TRBD2, a call that lacks DNA to check it against. Germline V gives CDR1 SGHRS, CDR2 YFSETQ. This CDR3 has 14 amino acids. The CDR3 loop is CASSQSGGYYEQFF.

The chain is built from TRBV18 and TRBJ2-7. This CDR3 is built from 17 residues. The germline V gene has CDR1 KGHSH and CDR2 LQKENI. CDR3 amino acids: CASSPQPTRDESYEQYF.

The rearrangement links TRBV3-1 to TRBJ2-3; TCRdb's D call, TRBD1, is unchecked because there is no DNA. This CDR3 has 13 amino acids. In germline, CDR1 is LGHDT, CDR2 YNNKEL (reference sequence). The CDR3 region is CASSRRGEPAQYF.

The V call is TRBV7-2, the J call TRBJ2-1; as DNA is missing, the TRBD2 call by TCRdb cannot be tested. This CDR3 has 15 residues. CDR1 SGHTA and CDR2 FQGNSA come from the germline V gene. The CDR3 reads CASSLTSGVHNEQFF.

The V gene is TRBV30, the J gene TRBJ2-1; TCRdb picks TRBD1, but there is no DNA to check that call. This CDR3 has 12 residues. Germline V gene sequence: CDR1 GTSNPN, CDR2 SVGIG (reference sequence). CDR3 residues: CAWRGPYNEQFF.

The rearrangement joins TRBV7-2 to TRBJ2-3; absent DNA, TCRdb's TRBD1 call cannot be checked. The CDR3 is 16 amino acids. Germline V gene sequence: CDR1 SGHTA, CDR2 FQGNSA. The CDR3 spells CASSLASAGGSDTQYF. The whole variable domain, remainder taken from reference TRBV7-2 and TRBJ2-3, is GAGVSQSPSNKVTEKGKDVELRCDPISGHTALYWYRQSLGQGLEFLIYFQGNSAPDKSGLPSDRFSAERTGGSVSTLTIQRTQQEDSAVYLCASSLASAGGSDTQYFGPGTRLTVL.

The gene calls are TRBV5-1 and TRBJ2-5; the TRBD1 assignment by TCRdb is unverifiable without DNA. This CDR3 is built from 14 residues. The germline gives CDR1 SGHRS, CDR2 YFSETQ. CDR3 region: CASSFGQGQETQYF.

The chain links TRBV7-2 to TRBJ2-7; without DNA, the TCRdb call of TRBD2 cannot be checked. The CDR3 extends over 15 amino acids. The germline CDR1 and CDR2 sequences are SGHTA and FQGNSA. CDR3 loop: CASSLTRAGRGEQYF. The whole variable domain, filled in from reference TRBV7-2 and TRBJ2-7, reads GAGVSQSPSNKVTEKGKDVELRCDPISGHTALYWYRQSLGQGLEFLIYFQGNSAPDKSGLPSDRFSAERTGGSVSTLTIQRTQQEDSAVYLCASSLTRAGRGEQYFGPGTRLTVT.

The rearrangement links TRBV27 to TRBJ2-3; TCRdb names TRBD2, which stays unverified in the absence of DNA. The CDR3 consists of 14 residues. In germline, CDR1 is MNHEY, CDR2 SMNVEV (reference sequence). The CDR3 loop reads CASSLRTGGDTQYF.

This sequence joins TRBV7-8 and TRBJ2-3; as DNA is missing, the TRBD1 call by TCRdb cannot be tested. CDR3 size: 15 residues. Looked up from germline, CDR1 is SGHVS and CDR2 is FQNEAQ. The CDR3 region is CASSLTAGEWDTQYF.

The chain combines TRBV12-3 or TRBV12-4 with TRBJ2-2; without DNA, the TCRdb call of TRBD1 cannot be checked. This CDR3 spans 14 amino acids. The CDR3 region is CASSRTGQDGELFF.

This chain links TRBV3-1 with TRBJ2-3; TCRdb's D call of TRBD2 is untestable without DNA. The CDR3 totals 15 residues. Germline CDR1 reads LGHDT; CDR2 reads YNNKEL (reference sequence). CDR3 sequence reads: CASSQVTGLSDTQYF.

This chain uses TRBV28 with TRBJ1-1. The CDR3 covers 11 residues. CDR1 and CDR2 from the germline V gene are MDHEN and SYDVKM. The CDR3 is CASAGSTEAFF.

This chain joins TRBV7-2 and TRBJ2-3. The germline gives CDR1 SGHTA, CDR2 FQGNSA. CDR3 length equals 14 residues. The CDR3 loop is CASSLDRHTDTQYF.

The CDR3 sequence is CASSGGTEAFF. The rearrangement links TRBV25-1 to TRBJ1-1. The CDR3 spans 11 residues. Germline V gene sequence: CDR1 MGHDK, CDR2 SYGVNS.

The chain couples TRBV7-3 to TRBJ2-7; TCRdb names TRBD1, which stays unverified in the absence of DNA. From germline, CDR1 is SGHTA and CDR2 FQGTGA. The CDR3 sequence is 14 residues long. CDR3 region: CASSPSGQAGEQYF.

The rearrangement joins TRBV24-1 to TRBJ2-1. There are 13 residues in the CDR3. Germline V gene sequence: CDR1 KGHDR, CDR2 SFDVKD. The CDR3: CATSELTVDEQFF.

The chain combines TRBV13 with TRBJ2-7. The CDR3 extends over 15 amino acids. The germline CDR1 and CDR2 sequences are PRHDT and FYEKMQ (reference sequence). Here the CDR3 reads CASSFGTSESYEQYF.

The CDR3 region is CASSLKGSGNTIYF. The V call is TRBV7-2, the J call TRBJ1-3. The CDR3 contains 14 residues. The germline V gene has CDR1 SGHTA and CDR2 FQGNSA.

V is TRBV20-1 and J is TRBJ1-1. This CDR3 contains 14 residues. Looked up from germline, CDR1 is DFQATT and CDR2 is SNEGSKA (reference sequence). The CDR3 region is CSASLSSANTEAFF.